These 18 T cell receptor beta chains were sequenced from one sample in a study of OX40 agonist ivuxolimab in advanced cancers. Generated by immunoSEQ multiplex PCR, the TCRdb table keeps only in-frame clones and is missing some. The data hold about 82,000 clones, with 90% to 95% observed a single time. Sample: CD4+ or CD8+ T cells sorted from blood, taken in a trial of the OX40 agonist ivuxolimab. The receptors were sampled from an adult with an advanced solid tumor such as melanoma, head and neck, liver or kidney cancer.

V is TRBV30 and J is TRBJ2-7; 8 bases agree with TRBD2. The CDR3 totals 14 residues. The germline gives CDR1 GTSNPN, CDR2 SVGIG (reference sequence). The V and J ends lost 4 bases and 4 bases, in that order; junction bases with no gene match: 9. The CDR3 DNA follows: TGTGCCTGGACGCCCGGGGGGGCGCTTTACGAGCAGTACTTC. Translating gives CAWTPGGALYEQYF. Together with reference TRBV30 and TRBJ2-7, the CDR3 gives the full variable domain: SQTIHQWPATLVQPVGSPLSLECTVEGTSNPNLYWYRQAAGRGLQLLFYSVGIGQISSEVPQNLSASRPQDRQFILSSKKLLLSDSGFYLCAWTPGGALYEQYFGPGTRLTVT.

The CDR3 is CASSVSAGTGGYEQYF. The CDR3 region has the DNA TGTGCCAGCAGCGTATCAGCCGGGACAGGGGGTTACGAGCAGTACTTC. The chain links TRBV9 to TRBJ2-7; 11 bases fit TRBD1. This CDR3 region has 16 residues. The germline V gene encodes CDR1 SGDLS and CDR2 YYNGEE. V lost 1 base, J lost 4 bases, and 7 bases stayed unmatched.

The table lists this clone with a few counts. The rearrangement uses TRBV5-1 and TRBJ2-2; D is unclear. Germline CDR1 reads SGHRS; CDR2 reads YFSETQ. The V end lost 0 bases, the J end lost 6 bases, and 6 bases lay between the germline ends. CDR3 length equals 13 residues. In DNA, the CDR3 is TGCGCCAGCAGCTTGGATGGATCCGGGGAGCTGTTTTTT. It specifies CASSLDGSGELFF.

V is TRBV7-9 and J is TRBJ1-1; the D gene is possibly TRBD1 (6 bases). Trimming took 7 bases from V and 4 from J, leaving 16 bases between them. Germline values: CDR1 SEHNR, CDR2 FQNEAQ (reference sequence). This CDR3 contains 14 residues. CDR3 sequence (DNA): TGTGCCAGCACCCTCGAGGGGGGAACCACTGAAGCTTTCTTT. It specifies CASTLEGGTTEAFF.

J is TRBJ2-7 and V is TRBV5-1, with 8 bases matching TRBD2. After removal of 0 bases from V and 5 bases from J, the junction contained 7 bases not matched to a gene. Germline CDR1 and CDR2: SGHRS and YFSETQ. The CDR3 has 15 amino acids. The DNA for the CDR3 is TGCGCCAGCAGCTTGGCCGGGCGGGAGGCGGACGAGCAGTACTTC. Translation gives CASSLAGREADEQYF.

V gene TRBV29-1 combines with J gene TRBJ2-7; D possibly corresponds to TRBD2 (8 bases). In germline, CDR1 is SQVTM, CDR2 ANQGSEA. The germline V and J ends were trimmed by 7 bases and 11 bases, with 21 bases remaining between them. The CDR3 consists of 12 residues. The CDR3 DNA is TGCAGCGCGGGGACTAGAGGAGGGGGCAAGTACTTC. Its protein product is CSAGTRGGGKYF.

This chain uses TRBV7-9 with TRBJ1-2; 7 bases are shared with TRBD1. This CDR3 has 17 residues. CDR1 and CDR2 from the germline V gene are SEHNR and FQNEAQ (reference sequence). Losses at the gene ends were 4 bases for V and 2 bases for J; bases not matched to a gene: 13. CDR3 region: CASSSTVRAGGNYGYTF. For the CDR3, the DNA is TGTGCCAGCAGCTCCACCGTTCGGGCAGGGGGAAACTATGGCTACACCTTC.

This rearrangement joins TRBV5-8 to TRBJ1-4; D not resolved. Germline V gene lookup returns CDR1 SGHTS and CDR2 YDEGEE. Deletions cut 0 bases from V and 8 bases from J, with 5 bases between. The CDR3 consists of 12 residues. CDR3 nucleotides: TGTGCCAGCAGCTTGGGATGGGAAAAACTGTTTTTT. Translation gives CASSLGWEKLFF.

The rearrangement uses TRBV11-2 and TRBJ2-5; D not resolved. Germline assignment: CDR1 SGHAT and CDR2 FQNNGV. The germline V and J ends were trimmed by 5 bases and 2 bases, with 15 bases remaining between them. The CDR3 runs 15 residues. CDR3 sequence reads: CASSRNNIKQETQYF. The DNA for the CDR3 is TGTGCCAGCAGCCGAAATAATATAAAACAAGAGACCCAGTACTTC. Supplemented by reference TRBV11-2 and TRBJ2-5, the full variable domain reads EAGVAQSPRYKIIEKRQSVAFWCNPISGHATLYWYQQILGQGPKLLIQFQNNGVVDDSQLPKDRFSAERLKGVDSTLKIQPAKLEDSAVYLCASSRNNIKQETQYFGPGTRLLVL.

The chain links TRBV6-1 to TRBJ2-1; the D gene is possibly TRBD1 (7 bases). The CDR3 has 16 residues. Germline V gene sequence: CDR1 MNHNS, CDR2 SASEGT. The V gene lost 4 bases and the J gene lost 3 bases, with 16 bases spanning the gap. CDR3 loop: CASSVLQGGSYNEQFF. CDR3 DNA sequence: TGTGCCAGCAGTGTACTGCAGGGGGGAAGCTACAATGAGCAGTTCTTC.

The chain has TRBV28 and TRBJ2-7, with 10 bases lining up with TRBD2. Germline-derived CDR1 and CDR2 are MDHEN and SYDVKM. With V trimmed by 6 bases and J by 2 bases, 19 bases remained unmatched. This CDR3 has 19 amino acids. In nucleotides, the CDR3 is TGTGCCAGCAGCCCCCTCGGGTGGGGAGGACTAGCGGCTACCTACGAGCAGTACTTC. Translating it yields CASSPLGWGGLAATYEQYF.

The chain joins TRBV30 to TRBJ1-4; 9 bases map to TRBD1. Germline values: CDR1 GTSNPN, CDR2 SVGIG (reference sequence). V shed 5 bases and J 7 bases; nucleotides not matched to a gene: 5. The CDR3 contains 13 residues. The CDR3 region has the DNA TGTGCCTGGGAGGGACAGGGACGTGAAAAACTGTTTTTT. It specifies CAWEGQGREKLFF.

The chain has TRBV7-8 and TRBJ2-2, with 7 bases that match TRBD1. Per germline, CDR1 SGHVS and CDR2 FQNEAQ. The CDR3 length is 16 residues. The V and J ends lost 3 bases and 0 bases, in that order; junction bases with no gene match: 4. CDR3 protein: CASSLGQMANTGELFF. CDR3 coding DNA: TGTGCCAGCAGCTTGGGACAGATGGCGAACACCGGGGAGCTGTTTTTT.

The CDR3 sequence: CASSIPGINTEAFF. The DNA for the CDR3 is TGTGCCAGTAGTATACCAGGGATAAACACTGAAGCTTTCTTT. The rearrangement joins TRBV19 to TRBJ1-1; TRBD1 might be the D (5 bases). Germline values: CDR1 LNHDA, CDR2 SQIVND (reference sequence). The CDR3 contains 14 residues. V lost 2 bases, J lost 2 bases, and 9 bases lay in between.

The chain couples TRBV30 to TRBJ2-5; D uncertain. Germline lookup yields CDR1 GTSNPN and CDR2 SVGIG (reference sequence). V was trimmed by 2 bases and J by 3 bases, leaving 4 bases between them. The CDR3 length is 11 residues. CDR3 sequence: CAWSPEETQYF. The CDR3 coding sequence is TGTGCCTGGAGTCCGGAAGAGACCCAGTACTTC.

The table lists this clone with a few counts. The chain is built from TRBV19 and TRBJ1-5, with a possible D match to TRBD1 (5 bases). CDR3 length: 14 amino acids. Per the germline V gene, CDR1 is LNHDA and CDR2 is SQIVND (reference sequence). The V end lost 5 bases, the J end lost 3 bases, and 11 bases lay between the germline ends. CDR3 in DNA: TGTGCCAGTAGTTTGGGGACGTCCAATCAGCCCCAGCATTTT. It yields the protein CASSLGTSNQPQHF. The whole variable domain, remainder taken from reference TRBV19 and TRBJ1-5, is DGGITQSPKYLFRKEGQNVTLSCEQNLNHDAMYWYRQDPGQGLRLIYYSQIVNDFQKGDIAEGYSVSREKKESFPLTVTSAQKNPTAFYLCASSLGTSNQPQHFGDGTRLSIL.

The genes are TRBV7-9 and TRBJ2-1; a weak D match, TRBD2 (6 bases). This CDR3 region has 15 residues. Trimming shortened V by 6 bases and J by 7 bases, and 19 bases separated the two germline ends. Looked up from germline, CDR1 is SEHNR and CDR2 is FQNEAQ (reference sequence). This CDR3 reads CASRRGTSVGNEQFF. Written as DNA, the CDR3 is TGTGCCAGCAGACGTGGGACTTCCGTAGGGAATGAGCAGTTCTTC.

The V gene is TRBV6-6, the J gene TRBJ1-1; 7 bases match TRBD1. The V and J ends lost 4 bases and 13 bases, in that order; junction bases with no gene match: 9. The V gene's germline CDR1 is MNHNY and CDR2 SVGAGI (reference sequence). This CDR3 is 12 amino acids long. The CDR3 bases are TGTGCCAGCAGTTTCGACAGGGCGGCCCTTTTCTTT. Protein product: CASSFDRAALFF.